These 26 T cell receptor beta chains originate from one sample sequenced in a study of T cells in Graves' hyperthyroidism and ophthalmopathy. The investigators amplified TCR beta CDR3 regions from RNA transcripts. Primed by the HTBI set, a first-round RT-PCR was run on the TCR CDR3. From the multiplex PCR reads, TCRdb called clonotypes with MiXCR, one entry per CDR3 protein. The sample has about 710,000 distinct CDR3 sequences, about 17% seen once; the top ten hold under 8.5%. The source material was blood. These receptors all come from a man younger than 30 with Graves' hyperthyroidism.

The rearrangement joins TRBV4-2 to TRBJ1-1, with D possibly matching TRBD1 (5 bases). The germline gives CDR1 LGHNA, CDR2 YNFKEQ. V lost 5 bases and J 2 bases, leaving 12 bases between the germline ends. The CDR3 runs 14 residues. This CDR3 is CASSDRQTNTEAFF. DNA of the CDR3: TGTGCCAGCAGCGACCGACAGACAAACACTGAAGCTTTCTTT.

Ten or more counts support this clonotype. The V gene is TRBV30, the J gene TRBJ2-3; 7 nucleotides align to TRBD1. The CDR3 runs 12 residues. The ends lost 3 bases at V and 8 bases at J; junction bases unmatched: 5. Per germline, CDR1 GTSNPN and CDR2 SVGIG (reference sequence). The CDR3 DNA reads as TGTGCCTGGAGGGATACAGGGGTTACGCAGTATTTT. This sequence encodes CAWRDTGVTQYF.

J is TRBJ2-1 and V is TRBV5-4; TRBD2 aligns across 9 bases. Unmatched junction bases numbered 13, after V lost 2 bases and J lost 10 bases. Germline V CDR1 and CDR2: SGHNT, YYREEE (reference sequence). The CDR3 spans 16 residues. This CDR3 is CASSFYFSGSIGEQFF. The CDR3 bases are TGTGCCAGCAGCTTTTATTTTAGCGGGAGTATAGGGGAGCAGTTCTTC.

At least ten counts were recorded for this clonotype. The rearrangement links TRBV12-5 to TRBJ2-1; maybe TRBD1 (5 bases). V shed 3 bases and J shed 6 bases, with 9 bases lying between them. The CDR3 length is 13 residues. The germline V gene encodes CDR1 LGHNT and CDR2 FRNRAP. The CDR3 nucleotides read TGTGCTAGTGGTTTCGGCAGGGTCAATGAGCAGTTCTTC. Translated, it gives CASGFGRVNEQFF. The variable domain in full, completed from reference TRBV12-5 and TRBJ2-1, reads DARVTQTPRHKVTEMGQEVTMRCQPILGHNTVFWYRQTMMQGLELLAYFRNRAPLDDSGMPKDRFSAEMPDATLATLKIQPSEPRDSAVYFCASGFGRVNEQFFGPGTRLTVL.

The rearrangement joins TRBV11-2 to TRBJ2-6; no firm D call. Germline loops: CDR1 SGHAT, CDR2 FQNNGV. This CDR3 region has 15 residues. Trimming cost V 11 bases and J 0 bases, with 14 bases left between them. This CDR3 reads CASMARLSGANVLTF. The DNA of the CDR3 is TGTGCCTCCATGGCCCGCCTCTCTGGGGCCAACGTCCTGACTTTC.

This clonotype has a handful of counts. The chain combines TRBV15 with TRBJ2-1; 10 bases are shared with TRBD2. V gave up 3 bases and J gave up 9 bases; unmatched junction bases: 8. This CDR3 comprises 15 residues. Germline V CDR1 and CDR2: LNHNV, YYDKDF (reference sequence). CDR3 coding DNA: TGTGCCACCAGCAGCTTTTCGGGACTAGCGTTTGAGCAGTTCTTC. Translated, it gives CATSSFSGLAFEQFF.

The chain uses TRBV5-1 and TRBJ2-1; TRBD1 agrees at 8 bases. Germline V lookup: CDR1 SGHRS, CDR2 YFSETQ. Trimming cost V 4 bases and J 4 bases; bases outside gene matches: 10. The CDR3 loop spans 16 amino acids. The CDR3 spells CASSPEAGGAYNEQFF. DNA of the CDR3: TGCGCCAGCAGCCCGGAGGCAGGGGGCGCGTACAATGAGCAGTTCTTC. Supplemented by reference TRBV5-1 and TRBJ2-1, the full variable domain reads KAGVTQTPRYLIKTRGQQVTLSCSPISGHRSVSWYQQTPGQGLQFLFEYFSETQRNKGNFPGRFSGRQFSNSRSEMNVSTLELGDSALYLCASSPEAGGAYNEQFFGPGTRLTVL.

Comment on this clonotype: A junction end diverges from the germline sequence, so it may reflect a read error. The chain carries TRBV5-6 and TRBJ1-6; D remains unclear. CDR1 is SGHDT, CDR2 YYEEEE, per germline. The CDR3 contains 16 residues. The CDR3 loop is CASSLAGSSYNSPLHF. The CDR3 coding sequence is TGTGCCAGCAGTCTCGCGGGGAGCTCCTACAATTCACCCCTCCACTTT.

This clonotype was counted between two and nine times. The rearrangement uses TRBV9 and TRBJ1-4; D unclear. The CDR3 totals 14 residues. V shed 1 base and J shed 0 bases, with 4 bases lying between them. Germline loops: CDR1 SGDLS, CDR2 YYNGEE. The chain's CDR3 is CASSVSATNEKLFF. As DNA, the CDR3 is TGTGCCAGCAGCGTATCTGCAACTAATGAAAAACTGTTTTTT.

This clonotype was seen many times. This chain uses TRBV28 with TRBJ1-1; D not certain. This CDR3 region has 13 residues. Trimming left V 7 bases short and J 5 bases short, with 14 bases between. Looked up from germline, CDR1 is MDHEN and CDR2 is SYDVKM. The CDR3 protein is CASTTVRRTEAFF. CDR3 in DNA: TGTGCCAGCACCACGGTAAGGAGGACTGAAGCTTTCTTT.

Worth noting for this clonotype: Just one base apart from a much larger clone, this may be a read error. The V gene is TRBV12-3 or TRBV12-4, the J gene TRBJ2-5; 8 bases are shared with TRBD1. CDR3 size: 14 residues. In DNA, the CDR3 is TGTGTCAGCAGTTTCCGACAGGGGAAAGAGACCCAGTACTTC. The encoded protein is CVSSFRQGKETQYF.

This clonotype showed up just a few times. The chain carries TRBV5-6 and TRBJ1-2; D gene uncertain. Germline V gene lookup returns CDR1 SGHDT and CDR2 YYEEEE. The V end lost 4 bases, the J end lost 8 bases, and 15 bases lay between the germline ends. This CDR3 has 13 amino acids. The CDR3 DNA reads as TGTGCCAGCAGCATCACCTCCTCCGGGGGCTACACCTTC. Translated: CASSITSSGGYTF.

There are many counts of this clonotype. As DNA, the CDR3 is TGTGCCAGCAGTTCGGATCGGGGCTCTGGGGCCAACGTCCTGACTTTC. Protein: CASSSDRGSGANVLTF. V is TRBV6-2 or TRBV6-3 and J is TRBJ2-6; a weak D match, TRBD2 (5 bases). The CDR3 length is 16 residues. Germline V gene lookup returns CDR1 MNHEY and CDR2 SVGEGT. Trimming cost V 4 bases and J 0 bases, with 10 bases left between them.

The rearrangement joins TRBV6-1 to TRBJ1-1, with D unclear. V dropped 8 bases and J dropped 0 bases, with 16 bases sitting between them. CDR1 is MNHNS, CDR2 SASEGT, per germline. CDR3 length equals 15 residues. The CDR3 here is CASGYRTELNTEAFF. The CDR3 nucleotides are TGTGCCAGCGGCTACCGAACAGAGTTGAACACTGAAGCTTTCTTT.

This clonotype was counted many times. The chain links TRBV20-1 to TRBJ1-1; D call uncertain. V dropped 0 bases and J dropped 1 base, with 9 bases sitting between them. The CDR3 sequence is 14 residues long. Germline V gene data show CDR1 as DFQATT and CDR2 as SNEGSKA (reference sequence). The CDR3 nucleotides read TGCAGTGCTAGAGATCCCTACAAGAACACTGAAGCTTTCTTT. Translated: CSARDPYKNTEAFF.

This clonotype was counted only a few times. The chain couples TRBV20-1 to TRBJ2-1; perhaps TRBD2 as D (7 bases). The CDR3 is 16 amino acids. V was trimmed by 6 bases and J by 2 bases, leaving 20 bases between them. The germline gives CDR1 DFQATT, CDR2 SNEGSKA (reference sequence). This chain's CDR3 is CSAMGGGGSTYNEQFF. Here the CDR3 DNA reads TGCAGTGCCATGGGGGGGGGCGGGAGCACCTACAATGAGCAGTTCTTC.

In its sample, this clonotype was seen a few times. The J gene is TRBJ2-5, the V gene TRBV30, with 8 nucleotides matching TRBD1. This CDR3 region has 13 residues. The trim removed 6 bases at V and 5 bases at J, leaving 8 bases unmatched. Germline V gene lookup returns CDR1 GTSNPN and CDR2 SVGIG (reference sequence). CDR3 sequence: CACSPGGAETQYF. In DNA form, the CDR3 reads TGTGCCTGTTCTCCAGGGGGCGCGGAGACCCAGTACTTC. The full variable domain, in which reference TRBV30 and TRBJ2-5 provide the parts outside the CDR3, is SQTIHQWPATLVQPVGSPLSLECTVEGTSNPNLYWYRQAAGRGLQLLFYSVGIGQISSEVPQNLSASRPQDRQFILSSKKLLLSDSGFYLCACSPGGAETQYFGPGTRLLVL.

The chain recombines TRBV3-2 with TRBJ2-7; the table's D call of TRBD2 was not tested on the DNA. TRBV3-2 is a pseudogene. CDR3 size: 16 residues. DNA for the CDR3: TGTGCCAGCAGCCAAGATCCACTAGCGGGAAGCTACGAGCAGTACTTC. The encoded protein is CASSQDPLAGSYEQYF.

This clonotype was observed many times. This chain connects TRBV20-1 to TRBJ2-7, with 15 bases fitting TRBD2. V was clipped by 6 bases and J by 5 bases; unmatched bases: 8. Germline CDR1 is DFQATT and CDR2 is SNEGSKA (reference sequence). This CDR3 contains 15 residues. The CDR3 is CSASGLAGGLDEQYF. The CDR3 nucleotides read TGCAGTGCCTCGGGACTAGCGGGAGGACTTGACGAGCAGTACTTC.

There are many counts of this clonotype. The chain employs TRBV11-1 and TRBJ2-5, with D maybe TRBD1 (7 bases). Per germline, CDR1 SGHAT and CDR2 FQDESV (reference sequence). V was clipped by 0 bases and J by 12 bases, with 23 bases between them. This CDR3 region has 16 residues. In DNA form, the CDR3 reads TGTGCCAGCAGCTTAGCGCCACAGGGGCGCAGAGGCGGGAAGTACTTC. Its translation: CASSLAPQGRRGGKYF.

The table lists this clonotype with many counts. CDR3 coding DNA: TGCAGTGCTTCCTATTCGGCTAGTAGGGAGACCCAGTACTTC. Its translation is CSASYSASRETQYF. The rearrangement links TRBV20-1 to TRBJ2-5; D uncertain. Germline V gene data show CDR1 as DFQATT and CDR2 as SNEGSKA (reference sequence). The CDR3 is 14 amino acids. V lost 5 bases to trimming and J lost 5 bases, with 18 bases between them.

This chain links TRBV4-1 with TRBJ2-7; possible D gene TRBD2, 6 bases. V was pared by 1 base and J by 0 bases, with 22 bases between. Germline CDR1 is MGHRA and CDR2 is YSYEKL. This CDR3 is 19 amino acids long. CDR3 sequence (DNA): TGCGCCAGCAGCCAAGCTTTTCCCGAACTAGCAGAGAGCTCCTACGAGCAGTACTTC. As protein: CASSQAFPELAESSYEQYF.

This clonotype has a handful of counts. The rearrangement joins TRBV20-1 to TRBJ1-6; D gene uncertain. The V end lost 1 base, the J end lost 4 bases, and 8 bases lay between the germline ends. This CDR3 is 14 amino acids long. Germline V lookup: CDR1 DFQATT, CDR2 SNEGSKA (reference sequence). This chain's CDR3 is CSARGRAYNSPLHF. The CDR3 DNA is TGCAGTGCTAGAGGACGGGCTTATAATTCACCCCTCCACTTT.

This clonotype was picked up a small number of times. V is TRBV12-3 or TRBV12-4 and J is TRBJ2-5, with 10 positions matching TRBD1. The CDR3 consists of 15 residues. V was clipped by 6 bases and J by 1 base; unmatched bases: 5. CDR3: CASSRRDRGQETQYF. CDR3 DNA sequence: TGTGCCAGCAGCCGCAGGGACAGGGGCCAAGAGACCCAGTACTTC.

In this sample, this clonotype turned up many times. The chain uses TRBV7-2 and TRBJ2-1; D possibly corresponds to TRBD2 (6 bases). The V gene lost 7 bases and the J gene lost 8 bases, with 18 bases spanning the gap. Germline CDR1 is SGHTA and CDR2 is FQGNSA. The CDR3 consists of 14 residues. CDR3 nucleotide sequence: TGTGCCAGCACCATCGTGGGGGGAGAGGATGAGCAGTTCTTC. Residues: CASTIVGGEDEQFF.

This clonotype occurred many times. DNA of the CDR3: TGCAGTGCTAGAGTTCTCGGACTAGCGGGGACGGGGGACAACACCGGGGAGCTGTTTTTT. It yields the protein CSARVLGLAGTGDNTGELFF. This rearrangement joins TRBV20-1 to TRBJ2-2; 12 bases agree with TRBD2. The CDR3 runs to 20 residues. CDR1 and CDR2 (germline): DFQATT, SNEGSKA (reference sequence). The junction had 14 bases not matched to a gene; V was cut back by 1 base and J by 2 bases.